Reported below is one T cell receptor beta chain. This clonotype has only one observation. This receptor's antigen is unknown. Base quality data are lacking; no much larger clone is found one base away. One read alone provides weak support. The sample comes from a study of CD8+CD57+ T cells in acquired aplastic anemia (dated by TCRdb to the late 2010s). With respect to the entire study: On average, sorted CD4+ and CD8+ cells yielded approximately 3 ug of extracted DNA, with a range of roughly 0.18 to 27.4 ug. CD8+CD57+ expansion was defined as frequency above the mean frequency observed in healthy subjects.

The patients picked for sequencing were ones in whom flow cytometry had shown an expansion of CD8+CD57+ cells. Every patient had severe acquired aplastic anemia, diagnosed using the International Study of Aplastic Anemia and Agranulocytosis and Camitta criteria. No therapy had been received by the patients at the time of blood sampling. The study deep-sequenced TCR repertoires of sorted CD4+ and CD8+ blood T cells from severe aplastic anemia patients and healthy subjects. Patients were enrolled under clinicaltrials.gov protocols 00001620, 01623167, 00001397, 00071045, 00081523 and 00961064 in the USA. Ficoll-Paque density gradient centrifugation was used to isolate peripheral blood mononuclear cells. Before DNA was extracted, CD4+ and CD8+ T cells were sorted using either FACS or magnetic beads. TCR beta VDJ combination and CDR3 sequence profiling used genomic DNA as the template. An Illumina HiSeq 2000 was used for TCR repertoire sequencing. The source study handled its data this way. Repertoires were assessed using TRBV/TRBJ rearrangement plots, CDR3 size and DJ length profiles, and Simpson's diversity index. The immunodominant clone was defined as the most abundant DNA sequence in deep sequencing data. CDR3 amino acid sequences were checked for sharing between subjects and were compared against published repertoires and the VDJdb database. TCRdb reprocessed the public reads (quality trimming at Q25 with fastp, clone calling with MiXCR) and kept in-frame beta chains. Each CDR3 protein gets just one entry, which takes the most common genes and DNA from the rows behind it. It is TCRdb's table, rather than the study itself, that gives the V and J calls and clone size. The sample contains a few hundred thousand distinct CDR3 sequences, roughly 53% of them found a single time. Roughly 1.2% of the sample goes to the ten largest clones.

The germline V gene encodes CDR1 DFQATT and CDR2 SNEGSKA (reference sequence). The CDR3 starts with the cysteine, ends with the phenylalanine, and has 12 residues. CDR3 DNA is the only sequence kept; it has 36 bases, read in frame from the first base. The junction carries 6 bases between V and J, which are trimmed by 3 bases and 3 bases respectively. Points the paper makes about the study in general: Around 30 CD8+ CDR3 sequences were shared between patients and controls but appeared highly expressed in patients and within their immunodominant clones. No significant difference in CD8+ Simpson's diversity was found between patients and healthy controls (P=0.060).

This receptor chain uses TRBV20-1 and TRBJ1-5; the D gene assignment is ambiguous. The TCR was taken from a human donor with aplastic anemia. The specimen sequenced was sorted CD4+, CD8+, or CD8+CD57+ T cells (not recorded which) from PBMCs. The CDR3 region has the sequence CSASRINQPQHF. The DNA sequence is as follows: TGCAGTGCTAGCCGGATCAATCAGCCCCAGCATTTT.